A selection of T cell receptor beta chains follows, all from one sample in a study of blood T cell repertoires in COVID-19. Assay used: immunoSEQ multiplex PCR; TCRdb lists only in-frame clones, some missing. The sample holds around 45,000 clones, roughly four fifths seen once. The sample consisted of peripheral blood. All receptors come from a woman aged 60-75 years with acute or convalescent COVID-19. The CDR3 runs from the conserved cysteine through the conserved F or W. Fields, in order: CDR3 protein, CDR3 DNA, D gene, V gene, J gene, clone size. A D gene is named only where the DNA matches it firmly. Clone size, where shown, is once, few, many, or a class for clones that have expanded.

CDR3: CASSYSVRGGTDTQYF; DNA: TGTGCCAGCAGTTACTCGGTGCGGGGGGGCACAGATACGCAGTATTTT; D: TRBD2; V: TRBV6-2/TRBV6-3; J: TRBJ2-3; size: NA
CDR3: CASSPWGGTDYGYTF; DNA: TGTGCCAGCAGCCCCTGGGGGGGTACGGACTATGGCTACACCTTC; D: NA; V: TRBV5-6; J: TRBJ1-2; size: NA
CDR3: CASSFGNTEAFF; DNA: TGTGCCAGCAGTTTCGGGAACACTGAAGCTTTCTTT; D: NA; V: TRBV12-3/TRBV12-4; J: TRBJ1-1; size: NA
CDR3: CASSLVAGEKLFF; DNA: TGTGCCAGCAGCTTGGTGGCAGGAGAAAAACTGTTTTTT; D: NA; V: TRBV5-6; J: TRBJ1-4; size: NA
CDR3: CASSETLGDSPYGYTF; DNA: TGTGCCAGCAGTGAGACTTTAGGAGACAGTCCCTATGGCTACACCTTC; D: NA; V: TRBV28; J: TRBJ1-2; size: NA
CDR3: CASSVAAGDKETQYF; DNA: TGTGCCAGCAGCGTAGCGGCAGGGGATAAAGAGACCCAGTACTTC; D: NA; V: TRBV9; J: TRBJ2-5; size: NA
CDR3: CASSVFTSGASTDTQYF; DNA: TGTGCCAGCAGCGTGTTTACTAGCGGGGCTAGCACAGATACGCAGTATTTT; D: TRBD2; V: TRBV9; J: TRBJ2-3; size: NA
CDR3: CASAGDRDTGELFF; DNA: TGTGCCAGCGCCGGGGACAGGGACACCGGGGAGCTGTTTTTT; D: TRBD1; V: TRBV25-1; J: TRBJ2-2; size: few
CDR3: CATSDSRGPGNTIYF; DNA: TGTGCCACCAGTGATTCCCGGGGTCCTGGAAACACCATATATTTT; D: NA; V: TRBV24-1; J: TRBJ1-3; size: NA
CDR3: CASSGGTGMINTEAFF; DNA: TGCGCCAGCAGCGGAGGGACAGGGATGATAAACACTGAAGCTTTCTTT; D: TRBD1; V: TRBV5-1; J: TRBJ1-1; size: NA
CDR3: CASSNSGSGDGYTF; DNA: TGTGCCAGCAGCAATTCCGGGTCCGGCGATGGCTACACCTTC; D: NA; V: TRBV7-3; J: TRBJ1-2; size: NA
CDR3: CASSQETRTSTDTQYF; DNA: TGCGCCAGCAGCCAAGAAACTAGGACTAGCACAGATACGCAGTATTTT; D: NA; V: TRBV4-3; J: TRBJ2-3; size: NA
CDR3: CASRVLAGPLTDTQYF; DNA: TGTGCCAGCCGGGTACTAGCGGGGCCGTTGACAGATACGCAGTATTTT; D: TRBD2; V: TRBV2; J: TRBJ2-3; size: NA
CDR3: CATRTSGGITDTQYF; DNA: TGTGCCACCAGGACTAGCGGGGGGATCACAGATACGCAGTATTTT; D: TRBD2; V: TRBV6-5; J: TRBJ2-3; size: NA
CDR3: CSASSGGEGNQPQHF; DNA: TGCAGTGCTAGTAGCGGGGGGGAAGGCAATCAGCCCCAGCATTTT; D: NA; V: TRBV20-1; J: TRBJ1-5; size: few
CDR3: CASSPPFPGSYNEQFF; DNA: TGTGCCAGCTCACCACCGTTTCCAGGGTCCTACAATGAGCAGTTCTTC; D: NA; V: TRBV18; J: TRBJ2-1; size: NA
CDR3: CAKGPGAEAFF; DNA: TGTGCCAAGGGGCCGGGGGCTGAAGCTTTCTTT; D: NA; V: TRBV2; J: TRBJ1-1; size: medium-sized
CDR3: CASSQTPNYEQYF; DNA: TGTGCCAGCTCACAGACTCCTAACTACGAGCAGTACTTC; D: NA; V: TRBV18; J: TRBJ2-7; size: NA
CDR3: CASSSGPPAGRSTDTQYF; DNA: TGTGCCAGCAGCTCTGGGCCCCCGGCGGGGCGGAGCACAGATACGCAGTATTTT; D: NA; V: TRBV7-9; J: TRBJ2-3; size: NA
CDR3: CATSRTGENEKLFF; DNA: TGTGCCACCAGCCGGACAGGTGAAAATGAAAAACTGTTTTTT; D: TRBD1; V: TRBV15; J: TRBJ1-4; size: few
CDR3: CASLRTGSNSPLHF; DNA: TGTGCCAGCCTCCGGACAGGGTCTAATTCACCCCTCCACTTT; D: TRBD1; V: TRBV27; J: TRBJ1-6; size: NA
CDR3: CAWREDRGKLFF; DNA: TGTGCCTGGAGGGAGGACCGCGGGAAACTGTTTTTT; D: NA; V: TRBV30; J: TRBJ1-4; size: NA
CDR3: CASSPRGGLNRPDTQYF; DNA: TGTGCCAGCAGCCCCCGCGGGGGGTTAAATAGGCCAGATACGCAGTATTTT; D: TRBD2; V: TRBV7-2; J: TRBJ2-3; size: NA
CDR3: CASSHRDGLRFF; DNA: TGTGCCAGCAGTCACAGGGACGGCCTACGGTTCTTC; D: NA; V: TRBV27; J: TRBJ2-1; size: once
CDR3: CASSQTRFPYGYTF; DNA: TGTGCCAGCAGCCAAACCAGGTTCCCCTATGGCTACACCTTC; D: NA; V: TRBV3-1/TRBV3-2; J: TRBJ1-2; size: NA
CDR3: CASSYSGGGAGRQPQHF; DNA: TGTGCCAGCAGTTACTCGGGCGGAGGGGCTGGGCGACAGCCCCAGCATTTT; D: NA; V: TRBV6-2/TRBV6-3; J: TRBJ1-5; size: NA
CDR3: CASSVKGLNSGNTIYF; DNA: TGTGCCAGTAGTGTCAAAGGACTCAACTCTGGAAACACCATATATTTT; D: NA; V: TRBV19; J: TRBJ1-3; size: few
CDR3: CASSPRQGADTEAFF; DNA: TGTGCCAGCAGCCCCCGACAGGGGGCGGACACTGAAGCTTTCTTT; D: TRBD1; V: TRBV9; J: TRBJ1-1; size: few
CDR3: CASSKDRGYSNQPQHF; DNA: TGTGCCAGCAGCAAGGACAGGGGTTATAGCAATCAGCCCCAGCATTTT; D: TRBD1; V: TRBV5-8; J: TRBJ1-5; size: NA
CDR3: CASSVAAGRGDTQYF; DNA: TGTGCCAGCAGCGTGGCGGCGGGCCGAGGGGATACGCAGTATTTT; D: NA; V: TRBV9; J: TRBJ2-3; size: NA
CDR3: CATSDSGREGDEAFF; DNA: TGTGCCACCAGTGATTCGGGACGCGAGGGGGATGAAGCTTTCTTT; D: NA; V: TRBV24-1; J: TRBJ1-1; size: once
CDR3: CASSPTGGKGYTF; DNA: TGTGCCAGCAGCCCGACAGGGGGGAAAGGCTACACCTTC; D: TRBD1; V: TRBV5-4; J: TRBJ1-2; size: NA
CDR3: CASSLEDQGAIGYTF; DNA: TGTGCCAGCAGCTTAGAGGACCAGGGGGCGATTGGCTACACCTTC; D: TRBD1; V: TRBV7-2; J: TRBJ1-2; size: NA
CDR3: CASSDSGAGELFF; DNA: TGTGCCAGCTCAGACTCAGGGGCCGGGGAGCTGTTTTTT; D: NA; V: TRBV18; J: TRBJ2-2; size: NA
CDR3: CASSMGTSVEGYTF; DNA: TGTGCCAGCAGCATGGGGACTTCAGTAGAGGGCTACACCTTC; D: NA; V: TRBV9; J: TRBJ1-2; size: NA
CDR3: CASSLAGVSSTQYF; DNA: TGTGCCAGCAGCTTAGCGGGGGTCAGTTCTACGCAGTATTTT; D: NA; V: TRBV13; J: TRBJ2-3; size: NA
CDR3: CASSQGVTEAFF; DNA: TGTGCCAGCAGCCAAGGAGTGACTGAAGCTTTCTTT; D: NA; V: TRBV3-1/TRBV3-2; J: TRBJ1-1; size: NA
CDR3: CASSLGTGSSGANVLTF; DNA: TGTGCCAGCAGCTTGGGGACAGGGTCCTCTGGGGCCAACGTCCTGACTTTC; D: TRBD1; V: TRBV7-2; J: TRBJ2-6; size: NA
CDR3: CASSLSSGVTQYF; DNA: TGTGCCAGCAGCCTTTCTTCGGGGGTGACCCAGTACTTC; D: NA; V: TRBV2; J: TRBJ2-5; size: NA
CDR3: CASNPGQGGYGYTF; DNA: TGTGCCAGCAATCCGGGACAGGGGGGCTATGGCTACACCTTC; D: TRBD1; V: TRBV6-5; J: TRBJ1-2; size: NA